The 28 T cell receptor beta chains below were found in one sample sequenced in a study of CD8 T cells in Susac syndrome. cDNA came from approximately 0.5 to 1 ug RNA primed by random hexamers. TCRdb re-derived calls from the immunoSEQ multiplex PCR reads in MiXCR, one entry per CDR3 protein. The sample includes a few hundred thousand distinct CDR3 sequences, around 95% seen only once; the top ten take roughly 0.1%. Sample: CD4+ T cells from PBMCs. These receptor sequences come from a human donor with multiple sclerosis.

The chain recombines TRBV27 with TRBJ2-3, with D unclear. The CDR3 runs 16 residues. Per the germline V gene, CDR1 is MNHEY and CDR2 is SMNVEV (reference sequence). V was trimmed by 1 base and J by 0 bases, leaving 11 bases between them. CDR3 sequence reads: CASSLYSSPSTDTQYF. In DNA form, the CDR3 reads TGTGCCAGCAGTTTATATAGTAGCCCCAGCACAGATACGCAGTATTTT.

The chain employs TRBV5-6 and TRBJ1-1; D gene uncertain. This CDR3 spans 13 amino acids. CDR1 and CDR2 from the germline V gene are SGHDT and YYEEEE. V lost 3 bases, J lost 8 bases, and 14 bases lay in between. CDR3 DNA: TGTGCCAGCAGCTCCTACAGCCTCGGGGAAGCTTTCTTT. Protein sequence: CASSSYSLGEAFF.

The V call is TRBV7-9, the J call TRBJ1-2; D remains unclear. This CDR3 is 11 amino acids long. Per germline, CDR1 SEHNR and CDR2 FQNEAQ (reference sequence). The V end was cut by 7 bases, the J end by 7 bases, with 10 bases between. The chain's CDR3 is CASTGKIGYTF. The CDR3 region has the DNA TGTGCCAGCACCGGCAAAATTGGCTACACCTTC.

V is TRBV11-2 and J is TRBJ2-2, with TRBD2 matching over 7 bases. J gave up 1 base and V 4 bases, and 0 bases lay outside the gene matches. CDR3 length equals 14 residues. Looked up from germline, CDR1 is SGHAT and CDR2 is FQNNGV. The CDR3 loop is CASSSSGNTGELFF. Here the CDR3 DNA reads TGTGCCAGCAGCTCTAGCGGGAACACCGGGGAGCTGTTTTTT.

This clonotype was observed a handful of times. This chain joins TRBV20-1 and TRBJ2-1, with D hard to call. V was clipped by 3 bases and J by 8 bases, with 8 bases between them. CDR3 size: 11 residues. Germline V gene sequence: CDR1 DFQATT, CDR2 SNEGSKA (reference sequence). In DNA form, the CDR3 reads TGCAGTGCTAGGGACCTCGATGAGCAGTTCTTC. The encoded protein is CSARDLDEQFF.

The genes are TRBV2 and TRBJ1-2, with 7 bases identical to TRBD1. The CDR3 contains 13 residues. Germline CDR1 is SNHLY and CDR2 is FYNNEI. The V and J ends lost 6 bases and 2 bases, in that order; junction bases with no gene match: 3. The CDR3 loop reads CASSGDSNYGYTF. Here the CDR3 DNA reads TGTGCCAGCAGCGGGGACAGCAACTATGGCTACACCTTC.

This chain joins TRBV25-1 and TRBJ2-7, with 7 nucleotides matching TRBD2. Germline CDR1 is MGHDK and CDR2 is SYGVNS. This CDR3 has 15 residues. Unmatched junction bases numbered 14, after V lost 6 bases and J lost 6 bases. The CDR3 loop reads CASSHGRTRVAEQYF. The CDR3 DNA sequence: TGTGCCAGCAGCCACGGGAGGACTAGGGTCGCCGAGCAGTACTTC.

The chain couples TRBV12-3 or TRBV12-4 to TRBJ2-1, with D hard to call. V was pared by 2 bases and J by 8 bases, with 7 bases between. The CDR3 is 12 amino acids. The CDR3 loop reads CASSLFGDEQFF. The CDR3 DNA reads TGTGCCAGCAGTTTATTTGGAGATGAGCAGTTCTTC.

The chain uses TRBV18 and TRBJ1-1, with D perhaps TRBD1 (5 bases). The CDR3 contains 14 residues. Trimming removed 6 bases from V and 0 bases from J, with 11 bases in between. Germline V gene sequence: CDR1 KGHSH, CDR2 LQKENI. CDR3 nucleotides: TGTGCCAGCTCTCGACAGAAGATGAACACTGAAGCTTTCTTT. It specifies CASSRQKMNTEAFF.

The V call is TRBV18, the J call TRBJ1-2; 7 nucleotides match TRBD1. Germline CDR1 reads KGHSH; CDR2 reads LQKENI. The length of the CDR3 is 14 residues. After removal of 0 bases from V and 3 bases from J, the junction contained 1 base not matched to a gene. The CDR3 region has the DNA TGTGCCAGCTCACCACCGACAGGGTACTATGGCTACACCTTC. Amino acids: CASSPPTGYYGYTF.

CDR3 nucleotides: TGCAGCGGTGGGGGGGACAGGACTGAAGCTTTCTTT. As protein: CSGGGDRTEAFF. V usage is TRBV29-1 and J usage is TRBJ1-1; 8 bases line up with TRBD1. Germline trimming cut 7 bases from V and 5 bases from J; bases unmatched to any gene: 6. CDR1 and CDR2 (germline): SQVTM, ANQGSEA. There are 12 residues in the CDR3.

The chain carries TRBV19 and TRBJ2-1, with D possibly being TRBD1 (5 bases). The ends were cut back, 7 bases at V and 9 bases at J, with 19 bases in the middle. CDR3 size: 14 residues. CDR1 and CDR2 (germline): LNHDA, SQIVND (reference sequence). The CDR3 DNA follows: TGTGCCAGTACTGAAGGGGTCCTGTTCACTGAGCAGTTCTTC. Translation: CASTEGVLFTEQFF.

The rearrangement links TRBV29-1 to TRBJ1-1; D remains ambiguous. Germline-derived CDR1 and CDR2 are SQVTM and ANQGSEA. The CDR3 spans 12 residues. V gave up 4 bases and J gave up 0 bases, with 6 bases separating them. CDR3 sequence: CSVAGLNTEAFF. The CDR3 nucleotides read TGCAGCGTTGCTGGGTTGAACACTGAAGCTTTCTTT.

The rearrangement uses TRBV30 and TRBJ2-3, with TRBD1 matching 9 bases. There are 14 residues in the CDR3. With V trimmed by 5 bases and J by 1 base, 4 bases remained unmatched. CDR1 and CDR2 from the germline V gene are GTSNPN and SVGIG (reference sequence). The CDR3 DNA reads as TGTGCCTGGGCGGACAGGGGTGGCACAGATACGCAGTATTTT. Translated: CAWADRGGTDTQYF.

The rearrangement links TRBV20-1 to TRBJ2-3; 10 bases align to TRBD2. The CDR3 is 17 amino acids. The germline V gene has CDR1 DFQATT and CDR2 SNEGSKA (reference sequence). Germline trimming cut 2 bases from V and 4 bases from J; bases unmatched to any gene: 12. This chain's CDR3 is CSARIPGLAKRADTQYF. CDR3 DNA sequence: TGCAGTGCTAGAATACCGGGACTAGCGAAACGGGCAGATACGCAGTATTTT.

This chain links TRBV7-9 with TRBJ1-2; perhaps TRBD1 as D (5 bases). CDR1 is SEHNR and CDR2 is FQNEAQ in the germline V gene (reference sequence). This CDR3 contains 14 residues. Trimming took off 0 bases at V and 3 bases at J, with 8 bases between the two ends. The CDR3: CASSLAQGHYGYTF. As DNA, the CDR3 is TGTGCCAGCAGCTTAGCGCAGGGACACTATGGCTACACCTTC.

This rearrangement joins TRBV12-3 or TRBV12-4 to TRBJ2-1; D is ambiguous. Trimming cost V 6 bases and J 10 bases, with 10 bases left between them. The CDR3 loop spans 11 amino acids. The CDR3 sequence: CASREVDEQFF. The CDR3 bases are TGTGCCAGCAGGGAAGTCGACGAGCAGTTCTTC.

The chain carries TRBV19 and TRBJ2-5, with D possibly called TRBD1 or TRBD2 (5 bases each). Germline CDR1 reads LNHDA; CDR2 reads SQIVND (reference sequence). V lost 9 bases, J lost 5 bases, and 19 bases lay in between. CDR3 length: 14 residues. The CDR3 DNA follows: TGTGCCAGCCGGGGAAAGTGGGGCATGGAGACCCAGTACTTC. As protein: CASRGKWGMETQYF.

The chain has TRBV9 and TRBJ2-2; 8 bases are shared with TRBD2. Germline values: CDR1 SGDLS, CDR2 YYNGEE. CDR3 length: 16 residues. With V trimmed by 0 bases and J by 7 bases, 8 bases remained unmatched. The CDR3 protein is CASSVVGTSYVGELFF. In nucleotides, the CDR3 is TGTGCCAGCAGCGTAGTAGGGACTAGTTATGTCGGGGAGCTGTTTTTT.

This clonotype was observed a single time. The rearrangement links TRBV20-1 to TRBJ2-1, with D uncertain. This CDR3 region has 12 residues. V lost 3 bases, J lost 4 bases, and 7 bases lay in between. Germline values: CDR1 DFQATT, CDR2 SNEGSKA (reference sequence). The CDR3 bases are TGCAGTGCTAGCAGTCAGTACAATGAGCAGTTCTTC. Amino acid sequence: CSASSQYNEQFF.

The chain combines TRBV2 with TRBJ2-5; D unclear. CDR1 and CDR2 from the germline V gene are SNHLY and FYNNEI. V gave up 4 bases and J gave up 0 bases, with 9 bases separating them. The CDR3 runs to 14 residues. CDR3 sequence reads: CASSGAANQETQYF. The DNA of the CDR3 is TGTGCCAGCAGTGGGGCCGCTAACCAAGAGACCCAGTACTTC.

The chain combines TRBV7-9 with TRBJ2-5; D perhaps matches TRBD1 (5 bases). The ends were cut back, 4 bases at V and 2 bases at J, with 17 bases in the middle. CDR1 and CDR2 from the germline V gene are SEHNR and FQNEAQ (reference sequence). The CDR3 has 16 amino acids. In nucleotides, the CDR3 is TGTGCCAGCAGCTCCGGACACTCCTGGAATCAAGAGACCCAGTACTTC. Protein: CASSSGHSWNQETQYF.

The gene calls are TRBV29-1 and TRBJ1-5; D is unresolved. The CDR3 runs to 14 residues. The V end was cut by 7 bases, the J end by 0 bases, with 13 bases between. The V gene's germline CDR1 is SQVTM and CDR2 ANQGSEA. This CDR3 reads CSATIWNSNQPQHF. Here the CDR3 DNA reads TGCAGCGCTACGATCTGGAATAGCAATCAGCCCCAGCATTTT.

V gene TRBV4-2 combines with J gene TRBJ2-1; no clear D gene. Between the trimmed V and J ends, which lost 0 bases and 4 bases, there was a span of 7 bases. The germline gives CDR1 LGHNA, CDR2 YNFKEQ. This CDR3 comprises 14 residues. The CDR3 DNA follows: TGTGCCAGCAGCCAAGATCTGGGTTACAATGAGCAGTTCTTC. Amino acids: CASSQDLGYNEQFF.

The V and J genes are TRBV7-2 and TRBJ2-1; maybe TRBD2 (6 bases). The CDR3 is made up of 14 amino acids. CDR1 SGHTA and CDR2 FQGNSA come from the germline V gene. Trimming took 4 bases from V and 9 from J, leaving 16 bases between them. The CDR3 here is CASSYLRGKGEQFF. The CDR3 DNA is TGTGCCAGCAGCTACCTCCGGGGGAAGGGTGAGCAGTTCTTC. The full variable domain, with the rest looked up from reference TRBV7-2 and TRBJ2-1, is GAGVSQSPSNKVTEKGKDVELRCDPISGHTALYWYRQSLGQGLEFLIYFQGNSAPDKSGLPSDRFSAERTGGSVSTLTIQRTQQEDSAVYLCASSYLRGKGEQFFGPGTRLTVL.

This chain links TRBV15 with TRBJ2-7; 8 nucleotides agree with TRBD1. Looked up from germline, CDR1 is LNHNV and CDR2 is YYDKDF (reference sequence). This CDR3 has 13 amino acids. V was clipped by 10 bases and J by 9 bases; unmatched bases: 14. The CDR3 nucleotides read TGTGCCAAGGGGAACAGGGGGTATCCCGGGCAGTACTTC. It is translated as CAKGNRGYPGQYF.

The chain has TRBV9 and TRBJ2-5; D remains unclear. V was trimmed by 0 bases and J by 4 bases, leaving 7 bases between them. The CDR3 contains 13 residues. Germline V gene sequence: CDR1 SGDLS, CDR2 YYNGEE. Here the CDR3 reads CASSVVSGETQYF. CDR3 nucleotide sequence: TGTGCCAGCAGCGTAGTGTCGGGAGAGACCCAGTACTTC.

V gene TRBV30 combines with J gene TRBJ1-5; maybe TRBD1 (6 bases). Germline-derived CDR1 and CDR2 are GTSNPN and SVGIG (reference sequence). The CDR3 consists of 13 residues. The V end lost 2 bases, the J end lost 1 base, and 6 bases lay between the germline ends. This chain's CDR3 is CAWSTGSNQPQHF. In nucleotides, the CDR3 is TGTGCCTGGAGTACAGGGAGCAATCAGCCCCAGCATTTT.